Each of the 22 T cell receptor beta chains below was sequenced from the same sample in a study of glioma-infiltrating T cells. The iRepertoire nested amplicon-rescue multiplex PCR amplified TCR alpha and beta CDR3s from RNA. TCRdb reprocessed the multiplex PCR reads with MiXCR, giving one entry per CDR3 protein. The table records 150,000 to 200,000 distinct CDR3 sequences, approximately 30% of them present only once. Sequences were obtained from glioma tissue, nonneoplastic brain tissue, or PBMCs (not recorded which). The receptors were gathered from a human donor with low-grade glioma or glioblastoma, undergoing nonglioma brain surgery, or in good health (not recorded which).

This clonotype has a count of ten or more. The chain employs TRBV6-2 or TRBV6-3 and TRBJ1-5, with 8 bases lining up with TRBD1. This CDR3 has 16 amino acids. J lost 1 base, V lost 6 bases, and 8 bases had no gene match. From germline, CDR1 is MNHEY and CDR2 SVGEGT. For the CDR3, the DNA is TGTGCCAGCAGGGGACAGGTCTTTAGGAGCAATCAGCCCCAGCATTTT. Translation gives CASRGQVFRSNQPQHF.

Concerning this clonotype: This may be a read error: a much more frequent sequence differs by one nucleotide. The chain joins TRBV6-1 to TRBJ1-4; D is ambiguous. V lost 5 bases and J lost 5, with 15 bases in between. Per the germline V gene, CDR1 is MNHNS and CDR2 is SASEGT. The CDR3 runs 15 residues. In nucleotides, the CDR3 is TGTGCCAGCAGTTCGCAGGAGGGAGGGAATGAAAAACTGTTTTTT. Translation gives CASSSQEGGNEKLFF.

Ten or more counts support this clonotype. V is TRBV19 and J is TRBJ1-2; 8 bases line up with TRBD1. In germline, CDR1 is LNHDA, CDR2 SQIVND (reference sequence). Losses at the gene ends were 3 bases for V and 6 bases for J; bases not matched to a gene: 9. This CDR3 has 15 residues. CDR3 amino acids: CASSIATDRVDGYTF. The CDR3 DNA follows: TGTGCCAGTAGTATCGCCACGGACAGGGTGGATGGCTACACCTTC.

This clonotype was picked up many times. The gene calls are TRBV18 and TRBJ2-1, with 9 bases identical to TRBD2. Germline V gene data show CDR1 as KGHSH and CDR2 as LQKENI. V lost 3 bases and J lost 6; bases outside the gene matches: 9. This CDR3 comprises 16 residues. CDR3 in DNA: TGTGCCAGCTCACCCCCCCAGGGCGGGAGGGCCAATGAGCAGTTCTTC. This sequence encodes CASSPPQGGRANEQFF.

This clonotype was counted at least ten times. V is TRBV3-1 and J is TRBJ1-1; D is uncertain. The ends were cut back, 1 base at V and 7 bases at J, with 13 bases in the middle. This CDR3 is 14 amino acids long. Germline values: CDR1 LGHDT, CDR2 YNNKEL (reference sequence). In DNA, the CDR3 is TGTGCCAGCAGCCAAGGCGAACTGGGCGGTGAAGCTTTCTTT. Protein sequence: CASSQGELGGEAFF.

The chain joins TRBV2 to TRBJ2-7; 8 nucleotides line up with TRBD2. The ends lost 8 bases at V and 2 bases at J; junction bases unmatched: 8. The CDR3 has 14 residues. Germline CDR1 SNHLY, CDR2 FYNNEI. The CDR3 loop is CASLEGGRPYEQYF. The CDR3 bases are TGTGCCAGCCTTGAAGGCGGGAGGCCCTACGAGCAGTACTTC.

This clonotype was recorded at least ten times. The genes are TRBV20-1 and TRBJ2-3; 12 nucleotides line up with TRBD2. Germline V gene sequence: CDR1 DFQATT, CDR2 SNEGSKA (reference sequence). The trim removed 3 bases at V and 7 bases at J, leaving 8 bases unmatched. This CDR3 is built from 15 residues. CDR3: CSASILAGGPNTQYF. DNA for the CDR3: TGCAGTGCTAGCATTCTAGCGGGAGGGCCAAATACGCAGTATTTT.

To note about this clonotype: A much larger clone sits a single nucleotide away, making a read error possible. The chain joins TRBV24-1 to TRBJ2-7, with 8 bases fitting TRBD1. Germline CDR1 is KGHDR and CDR2 is SFDVKD. The CDR3 is made up of 12 amino acids. The CDR3 sequence: CAPSADRGPQYF. As DNA, the CDR3 is TGTGCCCCCAGTGCCGACAGGGGACCCCAGTACTTC.

As regards this clonotype: This clone may be a read error of a much larger clone one base away. The chain recombines TRBV7-2 with TRBJ2-7, with D maybe TRBD2 (5 bases). This CDR3 is built from 16 residues. Between the trimmed V and J ends, which lost 5 bases and 3 bases, there was a span of 20 bases. In germline, CDR1 is SGHTA, CDR2 FQGNSA. The CDR3 here is CASSPSAGDLFYEQYF. DNA for the CDR3: TGTGCCAGCAGCCCCTCCGCCGGGGATCTTTTCTACGAGCAGTACTTC.

This clonotype was observed a few times. This may stem from a read error, because a much larger clone lies one nucleotide away. This rearrangement joins TRBV6-1 to TRBJ1-2; the D gene is possibly TRBD1 (6 bases). The CDR3 loop spans 13 amino acids. Germline V lookup: CDR1 MNHNS, CDR2 SASEGT. For the CDR3, the DNA is TGTGCCAGCAGTAGTACAGGGTACTATGTCTACACCTTC. Protein product: CASSSTGYYVYTF.

This clonotype was counted many times. V gene TRBV7-2 combines with J gene TRBJ2-1; D gene unclear. The germline V gene encodes CDR1 SGHTA and CDR2 FQGNSA. Trimming stripped 6 bases from V and 0 bases from J, with 12 bases between. This CDR3 contains 15 residues. The chain's CDR3 is CASRRSRSSYNEQFF. DNA of the CDR3: TGTGCCAGCAGACGGAGCCGAAGCTCCTACAATGAGCAGTTCTTC.

The chain has TRBV4-1 and TRBJ2-7; no reliable D call. CDR3 length: 14 residues. Deletions cut 2 bases from V and 2 bases from J, with 10 bases between. The germline CDR1 and CDR2 sequences are MGHRA and YSYEKL. CDR3 nucleotide sequence: TGCGCCAGCAGCCAAAGCCCTGGGACCTACGAGCAGTACTTC. As protein: CASSQSPGTYEQYF.

This clonotype was seen repeatedly, ten times or more. The chain uses TRBV6-1 and TRBJ1-5; TRBD1 is a possible D gene (5 bases). The CDR3 contains 12 residues. The germline V gene encodes CDR1 MNHNS and CDR2 SASEGT. V shed 11 bases and J shed 4 bases, with 12 bases lying between them. CDR3 sequence: CAGIQENQPQHF. In nucleotides, the CDR3 is TGTGCCGGAATACAGGAAAATCAGCCCCAGCATTTT.

This clonotype was seen many times. The CDR3 protein is CASSLYGVGHSGNTIYF. CDR3 sequence (DNA): TGTGCCAGCAGCTTATACGGGGTCGGACATTCTGGAAACACCATATATTTT. The chain has TRBV7-2 and TRBJ1-3; tentative D call: TRBD1 (5 bases). Trimming pared 2 bases from V and 1 base from J, leaving 15 bases between. This CDR3 region has 17 residues. Per germline, CDR1 SGHTA and CDR2 FQGNSA.

This clonotype was seen once. The genes are TRBV27 and TRBJ2-7; no definite D call. Germline CDR1 is MNHEY and CDR2 is SMNVEV (reference sequence). Trimming removed 5 bases at V and 5 bases at J, with 16 bases between. The CDR3 runs to 14 residues. CDR3 DNA: TGTGCCAGCAGTACCGTTAGCTGGAGCAACGAGCAGTACTTC. Its translation is CASSTVSWSNEQYF.

This clonotype was picked up many times. The V and J genes are TRBV7-9 and TRBJ2-1, with TRBD2 matching 9 bases. This CDR3 region has 16 residues. Per germline, CDR1 SEHNR and CDR2 FQNEAQ (reference sequence). V lost 8 bases and J lost 5; bases outside the gene matches: 13. CDR3 amino acids: CASGSGAGGLDNEQFF. In DNA, the CDR3 is TGTGCCAGCGGGAGCGGAGCGGGAGGTTTGGACAATGAGCAGTTCTTC. The full variable domain, in which reference TRBV7-9 and TRBJ2-1 provide the parts outside the CDR3, is DTGVSQNPRHKITKRGQNVTFRCDPISEHNRLYWYRQTLGQGPEFLTYFQNEAQLEKSRLLSDRFSAERPKGSFSTLEIQRTEQGDSAMYLCASGSGAGGLDNEQFFGPGTRLTVL.

The genes are TRBV3-1 and TRBJ2-3; D call uncertain. The ends were cut back, 4 bases at V and 4 bases at J, with 9 bases in the middle. The V gene's germline CDR1 is LGHDT and CDR2 YNNKEL (reference sequence). This CDR3 has 13 residues. Here the CDR3 DNA reads TGTGCCAGCAGCCGACACGGACCAGATACGCAGTATTTT. It encodes CASSRHGPDTQYF.

The rearrangement joins TRBV29-1 to TRBJ2-7, with 10 bases lining up with TRBD1. V shed 6 bases and J 4 bases; nucleotides not matched to a gene: 3. This CDR3 is 12 amino acids long. Per the germline V gene, CDR1 is SQVTM and CDR2 is ANQGSEA. The CDR3 here is CSVQGQGYEQYF. Here the CDR3 DNA reads TGCAGCGTCCAGGGACAGGGGTACGAGCAGTACTTC.

This chain uses TRBV27 with TRBJ2-7, with TRBD2 as a possible D gene (6 bases). The CDR3 spans 17 residues. Germline CDR1 reads MNHEY; CDR2 reads SMNVEV (reference sequence). Trimming removed 2 bases at V and 4 bases at J, with 21 bases between. This CDR3 is CASSLTPGGAGFYEQYF. The CDR3, as DNA: TGTGCCAGCAGTTTAACTCCAGGAGGGGCAGGCTTTTACGAGCAGTACTTC.

As regards this clonotype: The junction departs from the called germline gene at one end, perhaps through a read error. V gene TRBV6-5 combines with J gene TRBJ2-1; TRBD2 agrees at 8 bases. CDR3 length: 18 residues. Germline lookup yields CDR1 MNHEY and CDR2 SVGAGI. Here the CDR3 DNA reads TGTGCCAGCAGGACGACCAGCGGGAGACCTTCCTCCTACAATGAGCAGATCTTC. Encoded protein: CASRTTSGRPSSYNEQIF.

This clonotype was observed many times. V usage is TRBV28 and J usage is TRBJ1-1, with 7 bases identical to TRBD1. Trimming cost V 9 bases and J 4 bases; bases outside gene matches: 2. Germline CDR1 and CDR2: MDHEN and SYDVKM. CDR3 length equals 11 residues. CDR3 loop: CASGTATEAFF. CDR3 nucleotide sequence: TGTGCCAGTGGGACAGCCACTGAAGCTTTCTTT.

Turning to this clonotype: One base away lies a much larger clone, so this may be a sequencing read error. The gene calls are TRBV28 and TRBJ2-3, with D unresolved. This CDR3 is built from 14 residues. Per the germline V gene, CDR1 is MDHEN and CDR2 is SYDVKM. V dropped 5 bases and J dropped 5 bases, with 14 bases sitting between them. CDR3 amino acids: CASSADTYIDTQYF. For the CDR3, the DNA is TGTGCCAGCAGTGCCGACACTTACATAGATACGCAGTATTTT.